This TCR beta chain was sequenced for a study of ipilimumab plus nivolumab after autologous stem cell transplantation. Overall study: The myeloma group: high-risk transplant-naive, or relapse within 3 years after first autologous transplant.

The germline gives CDR1 MNHNS, CDR2 SASEGT. With V trimmed by 8 bases and J by 5 bases, 11 bases remained unmatched. The CDR3 length is 14 residues. Through week 26, nivolumab 3 mg/kg IV was given weeks 1, 4, 7, 10, then biweekly. The method was immunoSEQ multiplex PCR; TCRdb's version includes in-frame clones alone and lacks a portion of them. Here the sample spans about 9,800 clones, roughly three quarters being singletons. The sequence derives from a female donor with multiple myeloma. This chain links TRBV6-1 with TRBJ1-1; TRBD1 matches at 7 bases. The source material was PBMCs, sampled in a trial of ipilimumab plus nivolumab as post-transplant consolidation. The DNA for the CDR3 is TGTGCCAGCCGACAGAGACAGGGTAATACTGAAGCTTTCTTT. This codes for CASRQRQGNTEAFF.